A single sample is the source of the 17 T cell receptor beta chains below, sequenced in a study of CXCR3-negative and CXCR3-positive naive CD8 T cells. Carrying UMI labels, the TRB cDNA libraries were prepared through 5' RACE. Reprocessing the 5' RACE reads, TCRdb reports a single entry for every CDR3 protein and omits DNA. The table for this sample gives more than 50,000 distinct CDR3 sequences. What was sequenced was naive CXCR3- CD8+ T cells from blood. Subset given: CD45RO-CCR7+CD27+CD95- naive CD8+ T cells lacking CXCR3 (TNR3-). Receptors originate from a human donor in good health. Some clones in this sample may be carry-over from other donors' samples.

This chain links TRBV5-5 with TRBJ2-7; with no DNA, the TCRdb D assignment of TRBD2 cannot be verified. This CDR3 contains 14 residues. CDR1 is SGHKS and CDR2 is YYEKEE in the germline V gene (reference sequence). This chain's CDR3 is CASSPGTRRYEQYF.

This rearrangement joins TRBV9 to TRBJ1-2. Germline V CDR1 and CDR2: SGDLS, YYNGEE. This CDR3 is 11 amino acids long. CDR3 protein: CASSPSEDGHF. Filled out from reference TRBV9 and TRBJ1-2, the complete variable domain reads DSGVTQTPKHLITATGQRVTLRCSPRSGDLSVYWYQQSLDQGLQFLIQYYNGEERAKGNILERFSAQQFPDLHSELNLSSLELGDSALYFCASSPSEDGHFGSGTRLTVV.

The gene calls are TRBV15 and TRBJ1-2. The CDR3 runs 15 residues. CDR1 is LNHNV, CDR2 YYDKDF, per germline (reference sequence). This CDR3 reads CATSNPSTLNYGYTF.

The V and J genes are TRBV6-6 and TRBJ2-5; TCRdb designates TRBD2, a call that cannot be tested without DNA. This CDR3 comprises 17 residues. The germline gives CDR1 MNHNY, CDR2 SVGAGI (reference sequence). CDR3 amino acids: CASNSDLSDAGGETQYF.

V is TRBV29-1 and J is TRBJ2-7. CDR1 is SQVTM, CDR2 ANQGSEA, per germline. This CDR3 contains 12 residues. The chain's CDR3 is CSVSDKNYEQYF.

The chain is built from TRBV7-2 and TRBJ1-2; TCRdb lists TRBD1, though no DNA is available to test this call. Per germline, CDR1 SGHTA and CDR2 FQGNSA. The CDR3 consists of 15 residues. The CDR3 sequence is CASSSIPGTDYGYTF.

This chain joins TRBV5-1 and TRBJ2-6; TCRdb proposes TRBD1, but this gene call is untestable without DNA. From germline, CDR1 is SGHRS and CDR2 YFSETQ. The CDR3 totals 19 residues. The CDR3 loop is CASSLEAGQGFFGANVLTF.

The chain has TRBV7-6 and TRBJ2-7; TCRdb proposes TRBD1, but this gene call is untestable without DNA. The CDR3 sequence is 15 residues long. From germline, CDR1 is SGHVS and CDR2 FNYEAQ. CDR3 sequence reads: CASSLADSLSYEQYF.

The genes are TRBV14 and TRBJ2-6; checking the TCRdb D call of TRBD1 is not possible without DNA. The CDR3 consists of 16 residues. Germline V lookup: CDR1 SGHDN, CDR2 FVKESK. The chain's CDR3 is CASSQPRESGANVLTF.

This rearrangement joins TRBV21-1 to TRBJ2-3; the TCRdb call, TRBD2, lacks DNA for checking. TRBV21-1 is a pseudogene locus. CDR3 length: 17 amino acids. This CDR3 is CASSKDSLVRGRYPQYF.

This CDR3 is CASSESGQGMSGYTF. The chain carries TRBV25-1 and TRBJ1-2; TCRdb designates TRBD1, a call that cannot be tested without DNA. The V gene's germline CDR1 is MGHDK and CDR2 SYGVNS. The CDR3 is 15 amino acids.

The gene calls are TRBV28 and TRBJ2-7; TCRdb lists TRBD2, though no DNA is available to test this call. From germline, CDR1 is MDHEN and CDR2 SYDVKM. The CDR3 is 12 amino acids. The CDR3 reads CASSRSGDEQYF.

V gene TRBV23-1 combines with J gene TRBJ2-7; the TCRdb D gene call, TRBD2, has no DNA to confirm it. TRBV23-1 is given ORF status, its function remaining uncertain. The CDR3 is made up of 15 amino acids. Here the CDR3 reads CASSQHPRRKYEQYF.

This rearrangement joins TRBV20-1 to TRBJ2-7. The CDR3 runs 11 residues. Germline CDR1 and CDR2: DFQATT and SNEGSKA (reference sequence). The CDR3 loop is CSARGQWEQYF.

The genes are TRBV7-7 and TRBJ2-5; the D call from TCRdb, TRBD1, cannot be confirmed without DNA. There are 15 residues in the CDR3. CDR1 is SSHAT, CDR2 FNYEAQ, per germline (reference sequence). CDR3 loop: CASSLRAMYQETQYF.

The V gene is TRBV4-2, the J gene TRBJ2-1; TCRdb proposes TRBD2, but this gene call is untestable without DNA. There are 16 residues in the CDR3. Looked up from germline, CDR1 is LGHNA and CDR2 is YNFKEQ. CDR3 in amino acids: CASSQTSGGVYNEQFF.

This CDR3 reads CASSLWEGFEQYF. The V gene is TRBV5-5, the J gene TRBJ2-7; the D call from TCRdb, TRBD2, cannot be confirmed without DNA. There are 13 residues in the CDR3. Germline lookup yields CDR1 SGHKS and CDR2 YYEKEE (reference sequence).